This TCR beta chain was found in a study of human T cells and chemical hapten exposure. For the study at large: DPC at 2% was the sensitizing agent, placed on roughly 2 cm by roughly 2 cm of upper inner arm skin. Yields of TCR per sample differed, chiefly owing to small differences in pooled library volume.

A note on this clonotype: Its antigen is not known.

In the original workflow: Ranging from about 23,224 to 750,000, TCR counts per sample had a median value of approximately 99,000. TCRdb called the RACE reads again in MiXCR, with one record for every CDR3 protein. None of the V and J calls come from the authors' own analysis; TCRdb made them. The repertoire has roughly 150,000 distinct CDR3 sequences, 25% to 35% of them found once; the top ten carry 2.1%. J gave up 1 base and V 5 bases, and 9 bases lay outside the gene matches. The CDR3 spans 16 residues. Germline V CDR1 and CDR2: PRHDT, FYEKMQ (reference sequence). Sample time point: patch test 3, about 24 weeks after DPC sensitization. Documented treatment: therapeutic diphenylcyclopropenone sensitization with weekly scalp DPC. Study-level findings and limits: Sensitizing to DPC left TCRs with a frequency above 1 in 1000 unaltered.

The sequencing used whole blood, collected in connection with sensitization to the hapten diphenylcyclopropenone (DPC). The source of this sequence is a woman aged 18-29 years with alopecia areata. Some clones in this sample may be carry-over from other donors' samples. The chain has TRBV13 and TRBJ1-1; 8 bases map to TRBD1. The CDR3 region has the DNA TGTGCCAGCAGCCTTCTGCGGACAGGGCCGAACACTGAAGCTTTCTTT. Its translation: CASSLLRTGPNTEAFF.